This T cell receptor beta chain was retrieved from a study of PD-1 blockade in classical Hodgkin lymphoma. The study, taken as a whole, reports: Why the repertoires differ is still unclear, perhaps disease activity or prior therapy.

This table comes from immunoSEQ multiplex PCR, and its TCRdb copy is limited to in-frame clones, with some not included. The sample includes 45,000 to 50,000 clones, about three quarters of them seen just once. Germline V gene sequence: CDR1 MDHEN, CDR2 SYDVKM. The CDR3 is 13 amino acids. The V gene lost 6 bases and the J gene lost 6 bases, with 15 bases spanning the gap. Remarks on this clone: Its specificity is unknown.

Each of the patients experienced relapse following autologous stem cell transplantation, and their brentuximab vedotin exposure differed. This receptor was taken from a human donor with classical Hodgkin lymphoma. The rearrangement uses TRBV28 and TRBJ2-7; possible D gene TRBD2, 6 bases. The material was peripheral blood mononuclear cells (PBMCs), obtained before the second cycle of nivolumab. CDR3 in amino acids: CASSSGQPGEQYF. CDR3 coding DNA: TGTGCCAGCAGCAGCGGGCAGCCTGGCGAGCAGTACTTC.